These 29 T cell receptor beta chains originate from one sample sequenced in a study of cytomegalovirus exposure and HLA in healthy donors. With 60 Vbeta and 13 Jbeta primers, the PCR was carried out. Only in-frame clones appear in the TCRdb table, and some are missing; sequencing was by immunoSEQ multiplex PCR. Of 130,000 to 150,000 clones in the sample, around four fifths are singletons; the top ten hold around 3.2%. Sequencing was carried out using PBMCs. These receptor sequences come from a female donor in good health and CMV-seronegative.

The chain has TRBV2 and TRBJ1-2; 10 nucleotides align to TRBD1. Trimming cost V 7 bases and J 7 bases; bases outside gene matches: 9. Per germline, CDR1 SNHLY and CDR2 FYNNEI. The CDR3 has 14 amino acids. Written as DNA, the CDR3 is TGTGCCAGCATCTACGACAGGGGGCAGTTTGGCTACACCTTC. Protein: CASIYDRGQFGYTF.

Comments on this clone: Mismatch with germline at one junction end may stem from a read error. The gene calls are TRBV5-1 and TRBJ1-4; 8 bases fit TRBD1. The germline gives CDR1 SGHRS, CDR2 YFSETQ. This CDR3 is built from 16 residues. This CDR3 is CVSSFRQGAGNEKLFF. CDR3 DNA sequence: TGCGTCAGCAGCTTTAGGCAGGGGGCGGGTAATGAAAAACTGTTTTTT.

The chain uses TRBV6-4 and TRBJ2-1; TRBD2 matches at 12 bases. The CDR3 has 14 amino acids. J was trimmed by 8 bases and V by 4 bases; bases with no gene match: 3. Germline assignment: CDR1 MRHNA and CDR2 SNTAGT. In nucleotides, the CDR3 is TGTGCCAGCAGTGTTCTAGCGGGAGGGCATGAGCAGTTCTTC. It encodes CASSVLAGGHEQFF.

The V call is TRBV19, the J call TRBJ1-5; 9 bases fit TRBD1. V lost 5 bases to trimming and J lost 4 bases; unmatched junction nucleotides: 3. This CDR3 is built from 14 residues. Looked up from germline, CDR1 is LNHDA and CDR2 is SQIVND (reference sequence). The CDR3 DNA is TGTGCCAGTAGTGTCGGGACAGGGAATCAGCCCCAGCATTTT. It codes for CASSVGTGNQPQHF.

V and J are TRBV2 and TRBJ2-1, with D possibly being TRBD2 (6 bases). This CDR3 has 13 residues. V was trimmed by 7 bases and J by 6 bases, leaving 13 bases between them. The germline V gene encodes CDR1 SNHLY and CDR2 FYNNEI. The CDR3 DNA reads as TGTGCCAGCAAACCGGGAGTCCGCAATGAGCAGTTCTTC. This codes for CASKPGVRNEQFF.

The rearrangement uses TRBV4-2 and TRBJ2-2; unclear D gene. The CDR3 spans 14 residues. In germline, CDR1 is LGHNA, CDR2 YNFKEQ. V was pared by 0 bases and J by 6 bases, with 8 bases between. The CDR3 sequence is CASSQDRWSGELFF. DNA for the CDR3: TGTGCCAGCAGCCAAGATCGGTGGTCCGGGGAGCTGTTTTTT.

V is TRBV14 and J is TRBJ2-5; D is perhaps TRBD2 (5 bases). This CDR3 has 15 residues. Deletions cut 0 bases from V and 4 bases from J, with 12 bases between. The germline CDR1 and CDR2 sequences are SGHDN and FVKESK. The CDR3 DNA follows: TGTGCCAGCAGCCAAGATTTTACGGGAATAGAGACCCAGTACTTC. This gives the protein CASSQDFTGIETQYF. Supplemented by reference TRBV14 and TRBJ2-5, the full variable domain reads EAGVTQFPSHSVIEKGQTVTLRCDPISGHDNLYWYRRVMGKEIKFLLHFVKESKQDESGMPNNRFLAERTGGTYSTLKVQPAELEDSGVYFCASSQDFTGIETQYFGPGTRLLVL.

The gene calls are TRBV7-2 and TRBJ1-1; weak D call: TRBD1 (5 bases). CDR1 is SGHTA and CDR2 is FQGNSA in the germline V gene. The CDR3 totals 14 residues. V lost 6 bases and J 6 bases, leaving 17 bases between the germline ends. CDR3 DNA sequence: TGTGCCAGCAGGCATATTACGGGGGAAGCTGAAGCTTTCTTT. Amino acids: CASRHITGEAEAFF.

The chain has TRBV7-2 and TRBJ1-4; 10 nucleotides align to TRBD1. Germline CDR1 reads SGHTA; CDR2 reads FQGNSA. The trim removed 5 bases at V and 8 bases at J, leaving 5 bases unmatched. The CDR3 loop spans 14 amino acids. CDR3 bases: TGTGCCAGCAGCGCGGGACAGGGGAGCGAAAAACTGTTTTTT. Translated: CASSAGQGSEKLFF. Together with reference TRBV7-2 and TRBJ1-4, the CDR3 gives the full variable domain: GAGVSQSPSNKVTEKGKDVELRCDPISGHTALYWYRQSLGQGLEFLIYFQGNSAPDKSGLPSDRFSAERTGGSVSTLTIQRTQQEDSAVYLCASSAGQGSEKLFFGSGTQLSVL.

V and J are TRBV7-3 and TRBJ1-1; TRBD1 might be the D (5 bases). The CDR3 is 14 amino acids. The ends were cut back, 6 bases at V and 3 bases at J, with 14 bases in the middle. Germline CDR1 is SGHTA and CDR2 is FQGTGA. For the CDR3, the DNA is TGTGCCAGCAGTCAAACAGGAGATTACACTGAAGCTTTCTTT. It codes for CASSQTGDYTEAFF.

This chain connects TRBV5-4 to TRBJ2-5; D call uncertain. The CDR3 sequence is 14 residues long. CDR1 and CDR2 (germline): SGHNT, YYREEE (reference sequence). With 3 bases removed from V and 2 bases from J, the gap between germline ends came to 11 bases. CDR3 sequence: CASSSQSVQETQYF. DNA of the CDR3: TGTGCCAGCAGCTCGCAGTCAGTACAAGAGACCCAGTACTTC.

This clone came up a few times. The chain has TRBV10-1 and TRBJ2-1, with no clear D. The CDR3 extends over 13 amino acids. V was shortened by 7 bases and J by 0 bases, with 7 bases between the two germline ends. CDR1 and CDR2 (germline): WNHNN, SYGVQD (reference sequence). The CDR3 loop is CASNSSSYNEQFF. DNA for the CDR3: TGCGCCAGCAATTCCAGCTCCTACAATGAGCAGTTCTTC.

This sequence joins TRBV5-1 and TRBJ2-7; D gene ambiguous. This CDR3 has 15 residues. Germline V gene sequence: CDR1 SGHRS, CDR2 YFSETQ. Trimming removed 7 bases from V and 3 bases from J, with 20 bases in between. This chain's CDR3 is CASGSLESSLYEQYF. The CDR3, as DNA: TGCGCCAGCGGCTCCTTGGAGTCCTCGCTCTACGAGCAGTACTTC. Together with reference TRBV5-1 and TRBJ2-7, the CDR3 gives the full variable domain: KAGVTQTPRYLIKTRGQQVTLSCSPISGHRSVSWYQQTPGQGLQFLFEYFSETQRNKGNFPGRFSGRQFSNSRSEMNVSTLELGDSALYLCASGSLESSLYEQYFGPGTRLTVT.

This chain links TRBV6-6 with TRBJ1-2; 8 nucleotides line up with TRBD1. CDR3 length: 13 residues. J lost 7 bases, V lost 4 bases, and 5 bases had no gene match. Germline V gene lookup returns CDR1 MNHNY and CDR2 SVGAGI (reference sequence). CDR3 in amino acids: CASSLDRARGYTF. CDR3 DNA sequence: TGTGCCAGCAGTTTGGACAGGGCGCGTGGCTACACCTTC.

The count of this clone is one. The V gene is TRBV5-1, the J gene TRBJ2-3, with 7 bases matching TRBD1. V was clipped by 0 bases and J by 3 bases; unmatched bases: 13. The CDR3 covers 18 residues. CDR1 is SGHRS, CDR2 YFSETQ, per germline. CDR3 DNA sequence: TGCGCCAGCAGCTTGGCCCCCGGACAGGAAGGCCTAACAGATACGCAGTATTTT. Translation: CASSLAPGQEGLTDTQYF.

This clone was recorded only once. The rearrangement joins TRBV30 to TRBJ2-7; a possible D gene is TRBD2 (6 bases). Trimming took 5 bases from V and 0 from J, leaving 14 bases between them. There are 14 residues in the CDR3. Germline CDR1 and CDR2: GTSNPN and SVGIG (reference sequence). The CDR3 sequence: CAWVRDFSSYEQYF. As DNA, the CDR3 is TGTGCCTGGGTCCGGGACTTCAGCTCCTACGAGCAGTACTTC.

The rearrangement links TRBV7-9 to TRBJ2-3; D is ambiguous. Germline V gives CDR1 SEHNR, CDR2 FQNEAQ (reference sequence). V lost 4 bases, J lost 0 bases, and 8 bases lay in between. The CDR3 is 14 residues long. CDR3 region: CASSSTASTDTQYF. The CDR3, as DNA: TGTGCCAGCAGCTCCACCGCGAGCACAGATACGCAGTATTTT.

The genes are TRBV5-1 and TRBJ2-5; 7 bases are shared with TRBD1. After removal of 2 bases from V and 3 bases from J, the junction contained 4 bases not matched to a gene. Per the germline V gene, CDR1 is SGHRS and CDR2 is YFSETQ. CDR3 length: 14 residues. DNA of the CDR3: TGCGCCAGCAGCTTCCGGGACAGCAAAGAGACCCAGTACTTC. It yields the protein CASSFRDSKETQYF.

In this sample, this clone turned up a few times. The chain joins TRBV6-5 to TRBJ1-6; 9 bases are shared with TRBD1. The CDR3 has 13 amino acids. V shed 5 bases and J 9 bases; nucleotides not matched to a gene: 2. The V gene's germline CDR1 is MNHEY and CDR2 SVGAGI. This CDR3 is CASSGDRASPLHF. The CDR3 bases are TGTGCCAGCAGTGGGGACAGGGCTTCACCCCTCCACTTT.

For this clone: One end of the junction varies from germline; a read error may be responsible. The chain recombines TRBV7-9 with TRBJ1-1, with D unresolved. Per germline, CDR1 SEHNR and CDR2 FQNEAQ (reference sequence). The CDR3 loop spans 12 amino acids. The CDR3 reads CSSSLIAGEAFF. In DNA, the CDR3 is TGTTCCAGCAGCTTAATAGCTGGAGAAGCTTTCTTT.

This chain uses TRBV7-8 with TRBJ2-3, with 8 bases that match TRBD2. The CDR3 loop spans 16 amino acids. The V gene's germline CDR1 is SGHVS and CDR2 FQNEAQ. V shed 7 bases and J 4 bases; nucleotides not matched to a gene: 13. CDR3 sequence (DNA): TGTGCCAGCACCTTTACGAGCGGGAGTCCAGCAGATACGCAGTATTTT. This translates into CASTFTSGSPADTQYF.

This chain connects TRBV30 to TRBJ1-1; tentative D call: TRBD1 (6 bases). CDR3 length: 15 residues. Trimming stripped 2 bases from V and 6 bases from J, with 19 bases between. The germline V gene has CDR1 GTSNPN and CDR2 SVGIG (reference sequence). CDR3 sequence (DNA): TGTGCCTGGAGTTACCCCCTCTACAGGGCCCCTGAAGCTTTCTTT. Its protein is CAWSYPLYRAPEAFF.

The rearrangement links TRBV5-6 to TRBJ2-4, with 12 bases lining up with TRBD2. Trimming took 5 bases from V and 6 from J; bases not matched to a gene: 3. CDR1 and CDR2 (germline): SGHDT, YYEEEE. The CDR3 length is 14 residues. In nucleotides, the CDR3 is TGTGCCAGCAGGAAGGGACTAGCGGGAAACATTCAGTACTTC. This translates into CASRKGLAGNIQYF.

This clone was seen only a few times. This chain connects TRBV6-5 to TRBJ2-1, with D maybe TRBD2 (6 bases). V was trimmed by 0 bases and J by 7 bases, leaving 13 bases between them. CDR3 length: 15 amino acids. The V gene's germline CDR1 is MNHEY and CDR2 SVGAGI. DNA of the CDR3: TGTGCCAGCAGTTACTCGAACCAGGGACTTAATGAGCAGTTCTTC. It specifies CASSYSNQGLNEQFF.

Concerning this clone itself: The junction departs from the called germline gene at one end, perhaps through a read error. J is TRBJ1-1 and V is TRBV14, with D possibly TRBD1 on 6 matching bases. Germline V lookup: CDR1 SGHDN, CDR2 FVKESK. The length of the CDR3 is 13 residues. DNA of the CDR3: TGTGCCAGCAGCCAACAGGGGAACCCTGAAGCTTTCTTT. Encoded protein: CASSQQGNPEAFF.

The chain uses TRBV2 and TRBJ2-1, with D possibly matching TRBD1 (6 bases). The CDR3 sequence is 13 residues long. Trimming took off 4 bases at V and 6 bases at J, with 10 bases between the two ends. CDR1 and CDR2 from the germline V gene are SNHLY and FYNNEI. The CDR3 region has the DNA TGTGCCAGCAGTGCACAGGGTTTCAATGAGCAGTTCTTC. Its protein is CASSAQGFNEQFF. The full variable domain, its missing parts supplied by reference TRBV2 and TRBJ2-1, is EPEVTQTPSHQVTQMGQEVILRCVPISNHLYFYWYRQILGQKVEFLVSFYNNEISEKSEIFDDQFSVERPDGSNFTLKIRSTKLEDSAMYFCASSAQGFNEQFFGPGTRLTVL.

CDR3: CATSARGGGYTEAFF. CDR3 nucleotides: TGTGCCACCAGTGCTCGGGGCGGGGGGTACACTGAAGCTTTCTTT. The genes are TRBV15 and TRBJ1-1; D is perhaps TRBD1 (5 bases). V was shortened by 6 bases and J by 3 bases, with 17 bases between the two germline ends. Per the germline V gene, CDR1 is LNHNV and CDR2 is YYDKDF (reference sequence). The CDR3 is 15 residues long. The full variable domain, its missing parts supplied by reference TRBV15 and TRBJ1-1, is DAMVIQNPRYQVTQFGKPVTLSCSQTLNHNVMYWYQQKSSQAPKLLFHYYDKDFNNEADTPDNFQSRRPNTSFCFLDIRSPGLGDTAMYLCATSARGGGYTEAFFGQGTRLTVV.

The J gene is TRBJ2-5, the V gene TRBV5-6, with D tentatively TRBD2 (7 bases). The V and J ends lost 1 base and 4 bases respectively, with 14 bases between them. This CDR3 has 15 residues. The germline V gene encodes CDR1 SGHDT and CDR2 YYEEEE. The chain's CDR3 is CASSLKGGAGETQYF. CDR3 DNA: TGTGCCAGCAGCTTGAAAGGGGGGGCGGGAGAGACCCAGTACTTC.

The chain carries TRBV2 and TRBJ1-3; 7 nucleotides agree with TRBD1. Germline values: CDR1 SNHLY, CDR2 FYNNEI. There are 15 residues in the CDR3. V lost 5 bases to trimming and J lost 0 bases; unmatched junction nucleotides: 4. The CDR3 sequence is CASSPTGFSGNTIYF. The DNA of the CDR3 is TGTGCCAGCAGTCCGACAGGGTTCTCTGGAAACACCATATATTTT.